The rows below give T cell receptor beta chains drawn from one sample of a study of blood T cell repertoires in COVID-19. TCRdb keeps only in-frame clones here, not all; method: immunoSEQ multiplex PCR. The table includes tens of thousands of clones, roughly 83% detected once. Sequencing was done on a sample of peripheral blood. The receptors originated from a man aged 50-59 years with COVID-19, enrolled during active disease. Each CDR3 is given with its conserved first and last residue. Fields, in order: V gene, CDR3 protein.

TRBV6-5 CASGQGGTDTQYF
TRBV25-1 CASSEPYSGTGSDTQYF
TRBV18 CASSETGITEAFF
TRBV12-3/TRBV12-4 CASSRDSDNEQFF
TRBV11-2 CASSSEGQGTDTGELFF
TRBV24-1 CATSEGGGGKQYF
TRBV3-1/TRBV3-2 CASSRRASYEQYF
TRBV9 CASSVGMGGNIQYF
TRBV29-1 CSVGGGSARTDTQYF
TRBV18 CASSLGLSPVTQYF
TRBV11-2 CASSTHRGKGYEQYF
TRBV28 CASSQTGYGNTIYF